The 28 T cell receptor beta chains listed next were all sequenced from one sample in a study of shared clonotypes between healthy human individuals. Assay used: immunoSEQ multiplex PCR; TCRdb lists only in-frame clones, some missing. Of about 2.1 million clones in the sample, 85% to 95% were seen once. Terminally differentiated effector memory CD45RA+ cells were left out of the naive CD8 fraction, which was CD45RO-negative and positively selected for CCR7. Sequencing was performed on naive CD8+ T cells from PBMCs. These receptors all come from a man younger than 30 in good health. Some clones in this sample may be carry-over from other donors' samples.

V and J are TRBV6-4 and TRBJ2-1; D tentatively reads TRBD1 or TRBD2 (5 bases each). Per germline, CDR1 MRHNA and CDR2 SNTAGT. The CDR3 extends over 13 amino acids. V shed 0 bases and J shed 11 bases, with 11 bases lying between them. The DNA of the CDR3 is TGTGCCAGCAGTGACTCATTCCGGGGACAGCAGTTCTTC. This translates into CASSDSFRGQQFF.

The chain has TRBV16 and TRBJ2-5, with unresolved D. The germline V gene has CDR1 KGHSY and CDR2 FQNENV. The germline V and J ends were trimmed by 2 bases and 1 base, with 8 bases remaining between them. The CDR3 contains 14 residues. The CDR3 is CASSQLGSQETQYF. CDR3 coding DNA: TGTGCCAGCAGCCAACTGGGCTCCCAAGAGACCCAGTACTTC.

The chain has TRBV5-4 and TRBJ2-7, with TRBD2 matching over 13 bases. The CDR3 is 15 residues long. Germline assignment: CDR1 SGHNT and CDR2 YYREEE (reference sequence). Unmatched junction bases numbered 5, after V lost 4 bases and J lost 4 bases. CDR3 nucleotides: TGTGCCAGCAGCCCGGGACTAGCGGGAAGTTACGAGCAGTACTTC. Amino acids: CASSPGLAGSYEQYF.

The genes are TRBV27 and TRBJ2-7; 9 bases fit TRBD2. Germline V gene sequence: CDR1 MNHEY, CDR2 SMNVEV (reference sequence). V shed 3 bases, J shed 5 bases, and the junction held 17 bases outside the gene matches. This CDR3 has 18 residues. The CDR3 protein is CASSFETSGFPAGHEQYF. The CDR3 DNA reads TGTGCCAGCAGTTTTGAGACTAGCGGATTCCCAGCAGGCCACGAGCAGTACTTC.

The rearrangement links TRBV27 to TRBJ2-7; no definite D call. Germline values: CDR1 MNHEY, CDR2 SMNVEV (reference sequence). The ends were cut back, 6 bases at V and 2 bases at J, with 11 bases in the middle. The CDR3 is 13 residues long. As DNA, the CDR3 is TGTGCCAGCAGAGACGACATGACCTACGAGCAGTACTTC. It translates to CASRDDMTYEQYF.

The rearrangement joins TRBV4-1 to TRBJ2-7; D gene ambiguous. The germline CDR1 and CDR2 sequences are MGHRA and YSYEKL. The CDR3 extends over 14 amino acids. V was cut by 3 bases and J by 1 base, with 10 bases left in between. The CDR3 DNA reads as TGCGCCAGCAGCCATGACTCTGAGTCCTACGAGCAGTACTTC. Its translation is CASSHDSESYEQYF.

CDR3 sequence (DNA): TGCGCCAGCAGTAGCCTAGCGGGTACATACAATGAGCAGTTCTTC. It encodes CASSSLAGTYNEQFF. The chain has TRBV10-2 and TRBJ2-1, with TRBD2 identical over 8 bases. Unmatched junction bases numbered 7, after V lost 5 bases and J lost 4 bases. Germline CDR1 and CDR2: WSHSY and SAAADI. The CDR3 length is 15 residues.

The genes are TRBV6-1 and TRBJ1-2; D remains ambiguous. The length of the CDR3 is 13 residues. Trimming removed 4 bases from V and 4 bases from J, with 10 bases in between. Germline V gene sequence: CDR1 MNHNS, CDR2 SASEGT. The CDR3, as DNA: TGTGCCAGCAGTGGTTGGGGAGGCTATGGCTACACCTTC. It yields the protein CASSGWGGYGYTF.

The CDR3 here is CASSSPGPLRTYTDTQYF. The CDR3 region has the DNA TGTGCCAGCAGCTCCCCGGGACCCCTACGAACCTACACAGATACGCAGTATTTT. J is TRBJ2-3 and V is TRBV7-9; D might be TRBD1 or TRBD2, each matching 5 bases. The CDR3 has 18 amino acids. Per germline, CDR1 SEHNR and CDR2 FQNEAQ (reference sequence). V lost 4 bases and J lost 2, with 22 bases in between.

The chain carries TRBV29-1 and TRBJ2-3; tentative D call: TRBD1 (6 bases). Trimming removed 3 bases from V and 8 bases from J, with 12 bases in between. This CDR3 has 12 residues. Germline values: CDR1 SQVTM, CDR2 ANQGSEA. The CDR3 bases are TGCAGCGTTGATTGGCCCAGGGGTACGCAGTATTTT. Translated, it gives CSVDWPRGTQYF.

For the CDR3, the DNA is TGTGCCTGGAGTTATTCTAGCGGGAGCTTCGACGAGCAGTACTTC. Protein: CAWSYSSGSFDEQYF. The J gene is TRBJ2-7, the V gene TRBV30; 10 bases agree with TRBD2. Germline trimming cut 2 bases from V and 5 bases from J; bases unmatched to any gene: 9. The CDR3 loop spans 15 amino acids. CDR1 and CDR2 from the germline V gene are GTSNPN and SVGIG (reference sequence).

This chain uses TRBV5-1 with TRBJ1-4; TRBD1 might be the D (6 bases). Germline V CDR1 and CDR2: SGHRS, YFSETQ. V was pared by 4 bases and J by 0 bases, with 10 bases between. CDR3 length: 15 residues. CDR3 in amino acids: CASSGDTTTNEKLFF. CDR3 DNA: TGCGCCAGCAGCGGGGACACCACAACTAATGAAAAACTGTTTTTT.

V gene TRBV11-2 combines with J gene TRBJ1-1, with unresolved D. Trimming stripped 6 bases from V and 6 bases from J, with 14 bases between. The germline V gene encodes CDR1 SGHAT and CDR2 FQNNGV. The CDR3 spans 13 residues. The CDR3 region is CASRDAFSPEAFF. The CDR3 nucleotides read TGTGCCAGCAGGGACGCGTTTAGTCCTGAAGCTTTCTTT.

V gene TRBV15 combines with J gene TRBJ1-2; D perhaps matches TRBD1 (6 bases). The germline V gene has CDR1 LNHNV and CDR2 YYDKDF (reference sequence). There are 16 residues in the CDR3. The germline V and J ends were trimmed by 4 bases and 0 bases, with 15 bases remaining between them. CDR3 nucleotides: TGTGCCACCAGCACCGAGGGGGGACCTGCTAACTATGGCTACACCTTC. It translates to CATSTEGGPANYGYTF.

Points on this clone: This sample also contains other DNA sequences that code for the same CDR3. The rearrangement uses TRBV29-1 and TRBJ1-2, with 7 bases matching TRBD1. This CDR3 is 11 amino acids long. Germline V CDR1 and CDR2: SQVTM, ANQGSEA. Trimming took 6 bases from V and 8 from J; bases not matched to a gene: 6. The CDR3 DNA sequence: TGCAGCGTAGTTCAGGGGGGCGGCTACACCTTC. Translated, it gives CSVVQGGGYTF.

Notes on this clone: The identical CDR3 is also encoded by other nucleotide sequences in the sample. The chain recombines TRBV27 with TRBJ1-2, with TRBD1 as a possible D gene (6 bases). The V end was cut by 3 bases, the J end by 6 bases, with 8 bases between. The CDR3 runs to 12 residues. Germline CDR1 reads MNHEY; CDR2 reads SMNVEV (reference sequence). CDR3 bases: TGTGCCAGCAGTTTGAGGGGGGATGGCTACACCTTC. Translating it yields CASSLRGDGYTF.

This chain connects TRBV6-7 to TRBJ1-4; D is perhaps TRBD1 (6 bases). TRBV6-7 is an ORF for which the function is uncertain. The CDR3 is made up of 15 amino acids. The V and J ends lost 2 bases and 8 bases respectively, with 15 bases between them. The CDR3 DNA is TGTGCCAGCAGTTACGATACAGGCCAGGGGGAAAAACTGTTTTTT. It yields the protein CASSYDTGQGEKLFF.

The chain carries TRBV9 and TRBJ1-2; the D gene is possibly TRBD1 (5 bases). The V gene lost 0 bases and the J gene lost 4 bases, with 13 bases spanning the gap. Germline V gives CDR1 SGDLS, CDR2 YYNGEE. The CDR3 is 15 residues long. For the CDR3, the DNA is TGTGCCAGCAGCGTAGACCGGGGGGAGGTCTATGGCTACACCTTC. Translation: CASSVDRGEVYGYTF.

This rearrangement joins TRBV10-2 to TRBJ2-7; the D is unclear. Trimming left V 10 bases short and J 4 bases short, with 8 bases between. The germline gives CDR1 WSHSY, CDR2 SAAADI. The CDR3 spans 10 residues. CDR3 sequence (DNA): TGCGCCACCTCGGATTACGAGCAGTACTTC. This sequence encodes CATSDYEQYF.

The chain carries TRBV28 and TRBJ2-4; possibly TRBD1 or TRBD2 for D (5 bases each). With 2 bases removed from V and 1 base from J, the gap between germline ends came to 9 bases. There are 15 residues in the CDR3. The germline V gene encodes CDR1 MDHEN and CDR2 SYDVKM. This CDR3 reads CASSLEWGAKNIQYF. The CDR3 nucleotides read TGTGCCAGCAGTTTAGAATGGGGGGCCAAAAACATTCAGTACTTC.

V is TRBV4-2 and J is TRBJ2-3, with D maybe TRBD1 (6 bases). The V end was cut by 1 base, the J end by 2 bases, with 7 bases between. This CDR3 has 14 amino acids. Germline CDR1 reads LGHNA; CDR2 reads YNFKEQ. The CDR3 DNA reads as TGTGCCAGCAGCCAAGCAGGGGACACAGATACGCAGTATTTT. It specifies CASSQAGDTDTQYF.

The chain uses TRBV14 and TRBJ1-4, with 8 bases lining up with TRBD1. The V gene end was trimmed by 0 bases and the J gene end by 8 bases; junction bases not matched to a gene: 8. In germline, CDR1 is SGHDN, CDR2 FVKESK. The CDR3 runs 16 residues. Here the CDR3 DNA reads TGTGCCAGCAGCCAAGAAGGCGACAGGGGCCGGGAAAAACTGTTTTTT. The encoded protein is CASSQEGDRGREKLFF.

The chain carries TRBV4-1 and TRBJ1-1; no clear D. The CDR3 is made up of 13 amino acids. V was clipped by 5 bases and J by 5 bases, with 12 bases between them. The V gene's germline CDR1 is MGHRA and CDR2 YSYEKL. The CDR3, as DNA: TGCGCCAGCAGCGAAACGACGGTTACTGAAGCTTTCTTT. Translation: CASSETTVTEAFF.

The chain couples TRBV4-2 to TRBJ2-1; TRBD2 agrees at 8 bases. J was trimmed by 4 bases and V by 0 bases; bases with no gene match: 11. Germline assignment: CDR1 LGHNA and CDR2 YNFKEQ. CDR3 length: 18 residues. The CDR3 sequence: CASSQDSTGGTRYNEQFF. CDR3 nucleotides: TGTGCCAGCAGCCAAGATTCGACGGGAGGGACCCGATACAATGAGCAGTTCTTC.

V is TRBV4-2 and J is TRBJ2-2; 12 bases are shared with TRBD2. This CDR3 contains 15 residues. The J segment lost 4 bases and the V segment lost 10 bases, leaving 7 bases of the junction unmatched. In germline, CDR1 is LGHNA, CDR2 YNFKEQ. CDR3 amino acids: CATRLAGDSTGELFF. CDR3 sequence (DNA): TGTGCCACCAGACTAGCGGGGGATAGCACCGGGGAGCTGTTTTTT.

The rearrangement links TRBV19 to TRBJ1-1, with D possibly being TRBD1 (6 bases). CDR1 is LNHDA, CDR2 SQIVND, per germline (reference sequence). The CDR3 loop spans 12 amino acids. Deletions cut 3 bases from V and 8 bases from J, with 10 bases between. CDR3 coding DNA: TGTGCCAGTAGTATTACCAGGGGAGAAGCTTTCTTT. It translates to CASSITRGEAFF.

The rearrangement joins TRBV7-9 to TRBJ1-2; D not resolved. Trimming pared 3 bases from V and 6 bases from J, leaving 8 bases between. Germline V gene lookup returns CDR1 SEHNR and CDR2 FQNEAQ (reference sequence). This CDR3 is 12 amino acids long. In DNA form, the CDR3 reads TGTGCCAGCAGCTTTGACGGAGATGGCTACACCTTC. This sequence encodes CASSFDGDGYTF. Complete variable domain (other parts from reference TRBV7-9 and TRBJ1-2): DTGVSQNPRHKITKRGQNVTFRCDPISEHNRLYWYRQTLGQGPEFLTYFQNEAQLEKSRLLSDRFSAERPKGSFSTLEIQRTEQGDSAMYLCASSFDGDGYTFGSGTRLTVV.

The J gene is TRBJ2-1, the V gene TRBV6-5; maybe TRBD1 (6 bases). Germline V gene lookup returns CDR1 MNHEY and CDR2 SVGAGI. V was pared by 2 bases and J by 4 bases, with 12 bases between. The CDR3 extends over 15 amino acids. The CDR3 bases are TGTGCCAGCAGTTACGAGGGGACAACATACAATGAGCAGTTCTTC. As protein: CASSYEGTTYNEQFF.